A single sample is the source of the 17 T cell receptor beta chains below, sequenced in a study of cytomegalovirus exposure and HLA in healthy donors. Generated by immunoSEQ multiplex PCR, the TCRdb table keeps only in-frame clones and is missing some. Found here are a few hundred thousand clones, approximately 80% of them singletons; the top ten hold about 14%. Sequencing was carried out using PBMCs. These receptor sequences come from a woman aged 25 to 45 in good health and CMV-seropositive.

J is TRBJ2-7 and V is TRBV7-2; weak D call: TRBD2 (6 bases). Trimming took 0 bases from V and 2 from J, leaving 11 bases between them. The CDR3 contains 15 residues. CDR1 is SGHTA and CDR2 is FQGNSA in the germline V gene. CDR3 region: CASSLALVAAYEQYF. The CDR3 region has the DNA TGTGCCAGCAGCTTAGCGCTCGTAGCGGCCTACGAGCAGTACTTC.

The gene calls are TRBV7-3 and TRBJ2-1; TRBD1 matches at 9 bases. Looked up from germline, CDR1 is SGHTA and CDR2 is FQGTGA. This CDR3 is built from 14 residues. The junction had 3 bases not matched to a gene; V was cut back by 2 bases and J by 7 bases. The CDR3 here is CASSLGTGINEQFF. CDR3 DNA sequence: TGTGCCAGCAGCTTAGGGACAGGGATTAATGAGCAGTTCTTC.

The sample holds one count of this clone. The same CDR3 also results from other DNA sequences found in this sample. The genes are TRBV30 and TRBJ2-7; 12 nucleotides align to TRBD2. The length of the CDR3 is 13 residues. CDR1 is GTSNPN, CDR2 SVGIG, per germline (reference sequence). V shed 1 base, J shed 5 bases, and the junction held 0 bases outside the gene matches. The CDR3 protein is CAWSGLAGDEQYF. DNA of the CDR3: TGTGCCTGGAGTGGACTAGCGGGAGACGAGCAGTACTTC.

The CDR3: CASSDRTDQETQYF. In DNA, the CDR3 is TGTGCCAGCAGCGATAGGACAGACCAAGAGACCCAGTACTTC. The chain uses TRBV9 and TRBJ2-5, with D perhaps TRBD1 (6 bases). The CDR3 covers 14 residues. V gave up 3 bases and J gave up 0 bases, with 9 bases separating them. Per germline, CDR1 SGDLS and CDR2 YYNGEE.

CDR3 bases: TGTGCCAGCTCACAGGCCAGCGGGGTCGCGAACACCGGGGAGCTGTTTTTT. Its protein product is CASSQASGVANTGELFF. The chain links TRBV18 to TRBJ2-2; 7 bases map to TRBD2. With 4 bases clipped from V and 0 bases from J, the junction kept 8 bases outside the gene matches. CDR1 is KGHSH and CDR2 is LQKENI in the germline V gene. The CDR3 totals 17 residues. The complete variable domain, with remaining parts taken from reference TRBV18 and TRBJ2-2, reads NAGVMQNPRHLVRRRGQEARLRCSPMKGHSHVYWYRQLPEEGLKFMVYLQKENIIDESGMPKERFSAEFPKEGPSILRIQQVVRGDSAAYFCASSQASGVANTGELFFGEGSRLTVL.

The rearrangement links TRBV11-3 to TRBJ2-7; a possible D gene is TRBD2 (6 bases). Germline assignment: CDR1 SGHNT and CDR2 YENEEA. V dropped 5 bases and J dropped 3 bases, with 17 bases sitting between them. The CDR3 has 15 amino acids. CDR3 in DNA: TGTGCCAGCAGCCCCAATGGGGAGGTCTTCTACGAGCAGTACTTC. Its protein is CASSPNGEVFYEQYF.

V and J are TRBV7-9 and TRBJ2-1, with TRBD2 identical over 11 bases. This CDR3 comprises 16 residues. V trimming: 4 bases; J trimming: 4 bases; junction bases outside the gene matches: 6. Germline V CDR1 and CDR2: SEHNR, FQNEAQ (reference sequence). DNA for the CDR3: TGTGCCAGCAGCTCCCTACTAGCGGGAGTATACAATGAGCAGTTCTTC. This encodes CASSSLLAGVYNEQFF.

This clone was observed a handful of times. The chain links TRBV6-1 to TRBJ2-7; no reliable D call. The CDR3 totals 14 residues. Trimming removed 3 bases at V and 1 base at J, with 10 bases between. Per the germline V gene, CDR1 is MNHNS and CDR2 is SASEGT. CDR3 loop: CASSDRRASYEQYF. The CDR3, as DNA: TGTGCCAGCAGTGACAGAAGGGCGTCCTACGAGCAGTACTTC.

This clone was detected only a few times. The rearrangement joins TRBV2 to TRBJ1-1, with D hard to call. V gave up 8 bases and J gave up 0 bases, with 19 bases separating them. This CDR3 contains 16 residues. Germline CDR1 is SNHLY and CDR2 is FYNNEI. In DNA form, the CDR3 reads TGTGCCAGCCCAACACCCCCCGGCTCCATGAACACTGAAGCTTTCTTT. It specifies CASPTPPGSMNTEAFF.

The chain carries TRBV19 and TRBJ2-7, with 10 bases lining up with TRBD2. Germline lookup yields CDR1 LNHDA and CDR2 SQIVND (reference sequence). V lost 3 bases and J lost 2; bases outside the gene matches: 16. This CDR3 has 19 residues. In nucleotides, the CDR3 is TGTGCCAGTAGTATGAAAGGGGCTAGCGGGAGTCAGCTCGCCTACGAGCAGTACTTC. Residues: CASSMKGASGSQLAYEQYF.

This chain uses TRBV6-5 with TRBJ1-2; D is uncertain. The ends were cut back, 0 bases at V and 2 bases at J, with 7 bases in the middle. Germline CDR1 is MNHEY and CDR2 is SVGAGI. This CDR3 has 14 amino acids. The CDR3 reads CASSYSLQNYGYTF. The DNA for the CDR3 is TGTGCCAGCAGTTACTCGTTACAGAACTATGGCTACACCTTC.

The rearrangement joins TRBV5-1 to TRBJ2-7; a possible D gene is TRBD2 (6 bases). CDR1 SGHRS and CDR2 YFSETQ come from the germline V gene. The CDR3 length is 13 residues. Deletions cut 0 bases from V and 3 bases from J, with 7 bases between. This CDR3 is CASSLGGGYEQYF. The CDR3 DNA sequence: TGCGCCAGCAGCTTGGGGGGAGGCTACGAGCAGTACTTC. Full variable domain (remainder filled in from reference TRBV5-1 and TRBJ2-7): KAGVTQTPRYLIKTRGQQVTLSCSPISGHRSVSWYQQTPGQGLQFLFEYFSETQRNKGNFPGRFSGRQFSNSRSEMNVSTLELGDSALYLCASSLGGGYEQYFGPGTRLTVT.

A remark on this clone: Other nucleotide sequences from this sample produce the same CDR3. This chain uses TRBV7-2 with TRBJ1-5, with 7 bases that match TRBD1. V gave up 1 base and J gave up 7 bases; unmatched junction bases: 4. The CDR3 runs to 14 residues. CDR1 SGHTA and CDR2 FQGNSA come from the germline V gene. In nucleotides, the CDR3 is TGTGCCAGCAGCTTAGGACAGGGCGGCCAGCCCCAGCATTTT. Residues: CASSLGQGGQPQHF. The whole variable domain, remainder taken from reference TRBV7-2 and TRBJ1-5, is GAGVSQSPSNKVTEKGKDVELRCDPISGHTALYWYRQSLGQGLEFLIYFQGNSAPDKSGLPSDRFSAERTGGSVSTLTIQRTQQEDSAVYLCASSLGQGGQPQHFGDGTRLSIL.

This chain joins TRBV5-1 and TRBJ1-2, with TRBD1 as a possible D gene (6 bases). Trimming removed 0 bases from V and 4 bases from J, with 7 bases in between. In germline, CDR1 is SGHRS, CDR2 YFSETQ. This CDR3 spans 13 amino acids. The CDR3 protein is CASSLGTAYGYTF. Here the CDR3 DNA reads TGCGCCAGCAGCTTGGGGACAGCCTATGGCTACACCTTC.

The chain carries TRBV27 and TRBJ1-2; D might be TRBD1 (5 bases). Germline loops: CDR1 MNHEY, CDR2 SMNVEV (reference sequence). V lost 6 bases to trimming and J lost 4 bases, with 15 bases between them. This CDR3 region has 14 residues. This chain's CDR3 is CASRPGQGTYGYTF. The CDR3 region has the DNA TGTGCCAGCAGACCGGGGCAGGGTACCTATGGCTACACCTTC.

This clone was recorded once. This chain joins TRBV7-6 and TRBJ2-7; D unresolved. The ends were cut back, 0 bases at V and 2 bases at J, with 8 bases in the middle. There are 14 residues in the CDR3. Germline CDR1 and CDR2: SGHVS and FNYEAQ. The CDR3: CASSLAPTAYEQYF. The CDR3, as DNA: TGTGCCAGCAGCTTAGCTCCCACCGCCTACGAGCAGTACTTC.

The sample holds one count of this clone. Germline and junction disagree at one end, which may indicate a read error. The chain carries TRBV6-1 and TRBJ1-2, with a possible D match to TRBD1 (5 bases). The CDR3 has 16 amino acids. CDR1 MNHNS and CDR2 SASEGT come from the germline V gene. The CDR3 spells CASSEANEEWGRPDLF. In nucleotides, the CDR3 is TGTGCCAGCAGTGAAGCGAATGAGGAGTGGGGACGACCAGACCTCTTC.